These T cell receptor beta chains were read from a single sample in a study of response to subunit inactivated influenza vaccine. MiXCR was run by TCRdb on the RT-PCR reads, yielding one entry per CDR3 protein. The table has 430,000 or so distinct CDR3 sequences, approximately 11% seen once. The specimen was PBMCs from blood, collected 45 days after vaccination. Every receptor here comes from a man in his fifties who received an inactivated influenza vaccine. CDR3s include the opening cysteine and the closing phenylalanine or tryptophan. Fields, in order: J gene, V gene, clone size, D gene, CDR3 protein, CDR3 DNA. D genes are given only for firm matches. Not every row has a clone size; where given, it reads once, few, many or a size class.

J: TRBJ2-1; V: TRBV5-6; size: .; D: TRBD2; CDR3: CASSTLAGGSEQFF; DNA: TGTGCCAGCAGCACACTAGCGGGAGGCTCCGAGCAGTTCTTC
J: TRBJ1-1; V: TRBV28; size: .; D: .; CDR3: CASSFYVRGEDTEAFF; DNA: TGTGCCAGCAGTTTTTATGTCAGGGGAGAGGACACTGAAGCTTTCTTT
J: TRBJ2-1; V: TRBV12-3/TRBV12-4; size: many; D: TRBD2; CDR3: CASSYRTSGAKNEQFF; DNA: TGTGCCAGCAGTTACCGGACTAGCGGGGCCAAGAATGAGCAGTTCTTC
J: TRBJ1-2; V: TRBV20-1; size: .; D: .; CDR3: CSAGGSSDYTF; DNA: TGCAGTGCTGGAGGATCCTCAGACTACACCTTC
J: TRBJ2-1; V: TRBV10-2; size: few; D: .; CDR3: CASMASYNEQFF; DNA: TGCGCCAGCATGGCCAGTTACAATGAGCAGTTCTTC
J: TRBJ1-1; V: TRBV7-2; size: few; D: .; CDR3: CASSVVSGNTEAFF; DNA: TGTGCCAGCAGCGTTGTTTCGGGAAACACTGAAGCTTTCTTT
J: TRBJ2-1; V: TRBV7-8; size: many; D: TRBD2; CDR3: CASSHTSGGIYNEQFF; DNA: TGTGCCAGCAGCCATACTAGCGGAGGTATTTACAATGAGCAGTTCTTC
J: TRBJ2-1; V: TRBV29-1; size: .; D: TRBD2; CDR3: CSAEGLAETRSSYNEQFF; DNA: TGCAGCGCCGAGGGACTAGCGGAAACCCGAAGCTCCTACAATGAGCAGTTCTTC
J: TRBJ1-6; V: TRBV4-3; size: many; D: TRBD1; CDR3: CASSQDRGGIVPLHF; DNA: TGCGCCAGCAGCCAAGATAGAGGGGGCATTGTACCCCTCCACTTT
J: TRBJ1-4; V: TRBV7-6; size: .; D: .; CDR3: CASSSPTGLGEKLFF; DNA: TGTGCCAGCAGCTCCCCTACAGGGTTAGGTGAAAAACTGTTTTTT
J: TRBJ1-6; V: TRBV14; size: few; D: .; CDR3: CASSQDSSPLHF; DNA: TGTGCCAGCAGCCAAGACTCCTCACCCCTCCACTTT
J: TRBJ2-2; V: TRBV7-6; size: many; D: TRBD1; CDR3: CASSIQGVENTGELFF; DNA: TGTGCCAGCAGCATCCAGGGGGTCGAGAACACCGGGGAGCTGTTTTTT
J: TRBJ2-7; V: TRBV28; size: .; D: .; CDR3: CASSELGTRELAFEQYF; DNA: TGTGCCAGCAGCGAATTAGGCACGAGGGAGCTAGCCTTCGAGCAGTACTTC
J: TRBJ2-5; V: TRBV5-1; size: .; D: .; CDR3: CASSVPGEEAQYF; DNA: TGCGCCAGCAGCGTACCGGGGGAAGAGGCCCAGTACTTC
J: TRBJ2-1; V: TRBV20-1; size: .; D: .; CDR3: CSARPTLGDEQFF; DNA: TGCAGTGCTAGACCGACCCTGGGGGATGAGCAGTTCTTC
J: TRBJ1-1; V: TRBV12-3/TRBV12-4; size: few; D: .; CDR3: CASSPRGGATEAFF; DNA: TGTGCCAGCAGTCCCCGAGGGGGTGCCACTGAAGCTTTCTTT
J: TRBJ2-3; V: TRBV5-5; size: few; D: TRBD1; CDR3: CASSYRTGVYSTDTQYF; DNA: TGTGCCAGCAGCTACCGGACAGGGGTGTACAGCACAGATACGCAGTATTTT
J: TRBJ1-5; V: TRBV12-3/TRBV12-4; size: .; D: .; CDR3: CASSLGQIYSNQPQHF; DNA: TGTGCCAGCAGTTTGGGCCAGATTTATAGCAATCAGCCCCAGCATTTT
J: TRBJ1-1; V: TRBV7-2; size: many; D: .; CDR3: CASSFGQGPANTEAFF; DNA: TGTGCCAGCAGCTTCGGCCAAGGGCCCGCGAACACTGAAGCTTTCTTT
J: TRBJ2-5; V: TRBV11-2; size: few; D: .; CDR3: CASSLDYGRASLQETQYF; DNA: TGTGCCAGCAGCTTAGATTATGGCAGGGCAAGTCTGCAAGAGACCCAGTACTTC
J: TRBJ2-7; V: TRBV4-3; size: few; D: TRBD2; CDR3: CASSRSLALDEQYF; DNA: TGCGCCAGCAGCCGATCACTAGCGCTCGACGAGCAGTACTTC
J: TRBJ2-2; V: TRBV6-5; size: few; D: .; CDR3: CASISGGAGELFF; DNA: TGTGCCAGCATTTCTGGGGGAGCCGGGGAGCTGTTTTTT
J: TRBJ2-6; V: TRBV6-1; size: .; D: .; CDR3: CASSKTSSGANVLTF; DNA: TGTGCCAGCAGTAAAACCAGCTCTGGGGCCAACGTCCTGACTTTC
J: TRBJ2-7; V: TRBV3-1; size: .; D: TRBD2; CDR3: CASSQDRTRQYF; DNA: TGTGCCAGCAGCCAAGACAGGACTAGACAGTACTTC
J: TRBJ2-7; V: TRBV7-2; size: many; D: TRBD1; CDR3: CASSQRGQSYEQYF; DNA: TGTGCCAGCAGCCAACGGGGACAGTCCTACGAGCAGTACTTC
J: TRBJ1-2; V: TRBV5-1; size: .; D: TRBD1; CDR3: CASSRDRGQRSYGYTF; DNA: TGCGCCAGCAGCCGGGACAGGGGGCAGCGGAGCTATGGCTACACCTTC
J: TRBJ2-7; V: TRBV10-3; size: few; D: .; CDR3: CVISPPGAYEQYF; DNA: TGTGTCATCAGTCCCCCGGGGGCCTACGAGCAGTACTTC
J: TRBJ2-1; V: TRBV12-3/TRBV12-4; size: .; D: TRBD1; CDR3: CASSRPGQIGEQFF; DNA: TGTGCCAGCAGTCGCCCGGGACAGATTGGCGAGCAGTTCTTC
J: TRBJ2-1; V: TRBV4-3; size: many; D: TRBD2; CDR3: CASSHYLAGGFNEQFF; DNA: TGCGCCAGCAGCCATTACCTAGCGGGCGGTTTCAATGAGCAGTTCTTC
J: TRBJ2-7; V: TRBV20-1; size: few; D: .; CDR3: CSARVVYEQYF; DNA: TGCAGTGCTAGAGTAGTTTACGAGCAGTACTTC
J: TRBJ1-2; V: TRBV5-1; size: many; D: .; CDR3: CASSSTVGTPGYTF; DNA: TGCGCCAGCAGCTCCACGGTAGGGACGCCTGGCTACACCTTC
J: TRBJ1-1; V: TRBV7-2; size: few; D: TRBD1; CDR3: CASSSLGAGTGTEAFF; DNA: TGTGCCAGCAGCTCCTTGGGCGCCGGGACAGGCACTGAAGCTTTCTTT
J: TRBJ2-3; V: TRBV20-1; size: many; D: .; CDR3: CSARKEVTDTQYF; DNA: TGCAGTGCTAGAAAAGAGGTAACAGATACGCAGTATTTT
J: TRBJ2-3; V: TRBV6-2/TRBV6-3; size: .; D: TRBD2; CDR3: CASSYLYEPEIAGGPATTDTQYF; DNA: TGTGCCAGCAGTTACCTTTACGAACCTGAGATAGCGGGAGGACCGGCTACCACAGATACGCAGTATTTT
J: TRBJ1-4; V: TRBV12-3/TRBV12-4; size: many; D: .; CDR3: CASSRGPNEKLFF; DNA: TGTGCCAGCAGCCGCGGGCCTAATGAAAAACTGTTTTTT
J: TRBJ2-5; V: TRBV4-3; size: .; D: TRBD2; CDR3: CASSQDLIAGVETQYF; DNA: TGCGCCAGCAGCCAAGATTTAATAGCGGGAGTGGAGACCCAGTACTTC
J: TRBJ1-2; V: TRBV5-1; size: many; D: TRBD1; CDR3: CASSGADRGAYGYTF; DNA: TGCGCCAGCAGCGGCGCGGACAGGGGGGCCTATGGCTACACCTTC
J: TRBJ2-7; V: TRBV20-1; size: many; D: TRBD2; CDR3: CSGGEGAYEQYF; DNA: TGCAGTGGAGGGGAGGGTGCCTACGAGCAGTACTTC
J: TRBJ2-7; V: TRBV5-1; size: .; D: TRBD1; CDR3: CASGGTGDAREQYF; DNA: TGCGCCAGCGGAGGGACAGGGGACGCTCGGGAGCAGTACTTC
J: TRBJ2-5; V: TRBV7-9; size: few; D: .; CDR3: CAIRLNLETQYF; DNA: TGTGCCATTAGACTGAACCTGGAGACCCAGTACTTC
J: TRBJ2-1; V: TRBV11-2; size: .; D: .; CDR3: CASSPRIYNEQFF; DNA: TGTGCCAGCAGCCCCAGAATCTACAATGAGCAGTTCTTC
J: TRBJ2-5; V: TRBV4-1; size: many; D: TRBD1; CDR3: CASSQARTGPSQGQYF; DNA: TGCGCCAGCAGCCAAGCAAGGACAGGGCCTTCTCAGGGCCAGTACTTC
J: TRBJ2-7; V: TRBV7-2; size: few; D: .; CDR3: CASSLPGLYEQYF; DNA: TGTGCCAGCAGCTTACCGGGGCTCTACGAGCAGTACTTC
J: TRBJ2-1; V: TRBV7-9; size: once; D: .; CDR3: CASTRLDPYYNEQFF; DNA: TGTGCCAGCACCAGATTGGACCCCTATTACAATGAGCAGTTCTTC
J: TRBJ1-1; V: TRBV12-3/TRBV12-4; size: .; D: .; CDR3: CASSPTGPEAFF; DNA: TGTGCCAGCAGTCCGACGGGTCCTGAAGCTTTCTTT
J: TRBJ2-2; V: TRBV7-3; size: few; D: TRBD2; CDR3: CASSPTRLAGGTGELFF; DNA: TGTGCCAGCAGCCCAACCAGACTAGCGGGAGGGACCGGGGAGCTGTTTTTT
J: TRBJ2-5; V: TRBV5-1; size: many; D: TRBD2; CDR3: CASTIAGGETQYF; DNA: TGCGCCAGCACCATAGCGGGAGGGGAGACCCAGTACTTC
J: TRBJ2-3; V: TRBV10-3; size: .; D: TRBD1; CDR3: CAISELIRTGGADTQYF; DNA: TGTGCCATCAGCGAATTAATTAGGACAGGGGGTGCAGATACGCAGTATTTT
J: TRBJ1-1; V: TRBV7-8; size: many; D: .; CDR3: CASSLVSGLNTEAFF; DNA: TGTGCCAGCAGCTTAGTTAGCGGATTGAACACTGAAGCTTTCTTT
J: TRBJ1-4; V: TRBV15; size: many; D: .; CDR3: CATSGDRRKLFF; DNA: TGTGCCACCAGCGGAGACAGGAGAAAACTGTTTTTT
J: TRBJ2-5; V: TRBV20-1; size: .; D: TRBD2; CDR3: CSARGAGGSETQYF; DNA: TGCAGTGCTAGAGGGGCGGGAGGTTCTGAGACCCAGTACTTC
J: TRBJ2-7; V: TRBV6-2/TRBV6-3; size: once; D: TRBD1; CDR3: CASTYRPGTGRYEQYF; DNA: TGTGCCAGCACCTACCGCCCCGGGACAGGGAGATACGAGCAGTACTTC
J: TRBJ2-7; V: TRBV28; size: .; D: .; CDR3: CASSYIEADRSYEQYF; DNA: TGTGCCAGCAGTTACATAGAGGCGGATCGCTCCTACGAGCAGTACTTC